This is a list of T cell receptor beta chains from one sample in a study of T cell responses to AZD1222 COVID-19 vaccine. The protocol was immunoSEQ multiplex PCR, while the TCRdb copy is restricted to in-frame clones and leaves out a portion. The profile shows about 160,000 clones, about 92% of them singletons. This sample comprised peripheral blood, obtained on day 0 of MenACWY control vaccination. All receptors come from an adult in good health. Each CDR3 is given with its conserved first and last residue. Clone size appears in some rows only: once, few, many, or a class for an expanded clone.

V	size	J	CDR3
TRBV6-2/TRBV6-3	.	TRBJ2-2	CASSRQGHTGELFF
TRBV18	.	TRBJ1-1	CASSPGEGTEAFF
TRBV6-5	.	TRBJ2-3	CASSYSGAGSPDTQYF
TRBV27	.	TRBJ2-1	CASSFGLAGNNEQFF
TRBV3-1/TRBV3-2	.	TRBJ1-1	CASTSKRANTEAFF
TRBV24-1	.	TRBJ1-4	CATSDLRNEKLFF
TRBV21-1	.	TRBJ1-4	CASSSKGQQGAGEKLFF
TRBV7-9	once	TRBJ1-1	CASSLGWNTEAFF
TRBV24-1	.	TRBJ1-2	CATSDSDWDGYTF
TRBV6-5	.	TRBJ2-3	CASGTSGISTDTQYF
TRBV23-1	.	TRBJ2-1	CASSQFNMGGCEQFF
TRBV2	.	TRBJ2-7	CASIGASGTYEQYF
TRBV27	.	TRBJ2-1	CASSSTGTSGRARFGQFF
TRBV7-3	.	TRBJ2-7	CASSSMGSSYEQYF
TRBV18	.	TRBJ1-3	CASSPGTGDSGNTIYF
TRBV7-9	.	TRBJ2-2	CASSFGLAGGTNTGELFF
TRBV6-5	.	TRBJ2-3	CATRQDSTDTQYF
TRBV4-2	.	TRBJ2-1	CASSQGLAHEQFF
TRBV14	.	TRBJ1-2	CASSQARVGGYTF
TRBV6-2/TRBV6-3	.	TRBJ1-2	CASSLPGRGTGYTF
TRBV28	few	TRBJ2-7	CASSPPGRTPTYEQYF
TRBV2	.	TRBJ1-2	CASRDRGLANYGYTF
TRBV19	.	TRBJ1-1	CASSRGDRGREAFF
TRBV24-1	.	TRBJ2-5	CATSDPIQGAETQYF
TRBV19	few	TRBJ2-2	CASSYRTGWGTGELFF
TRBV10-1	once	TRBJ2-1	CASTDRRVSYNEQFF
TRBV29-1	.	TRBJ1-1	CSVEQGDTEAFF
TRBV9	once	TRBJ2-2	CASSIRANTGELFF
TRBV4-1	.	TRBJ1-1	CASSQEETGGFEAFF
TRBV24-1	.	TRBJ2-3	CATSNGFYGDADTQYF
TRBV27	.	TRBJ1-5	CASSPGGGYPQPQHF
TRBV18	.	TRBJ1-5	CASSLGPAGNQPQHF
TRBV11-2	.	TRBJ2-1	CASSLGTGDYNEQFF
TRBV6-1	.	TRBJ1-2	CASSEDFGGYTF